This passage covers 28 T cell receptor beta chains from one sample sequenced in a study of blood T cells in healthy people across ages. Through a sample-barcoded 5' primer and a J-beta primer mix, a second PCR was run for roughly 7 to 11 cycles. TCRdb re-called the 5' RACE reads with MiXCR, one entry per CDR3 protein. The profile covers 1.5 million to 2 million distinct CDR3 sequences, with about 32% appearing a single time and approximately 10% taken by the ten largest. The sample comprised blood. These receptors were collected from a woman aged 30 to 39 in good health.

This clonotype was found a few times. This chain uses TRBV5-5 with TRBJ1-2; D is perhaps TRBD1 (5 bases). Trimming took 1 base from V and 2 from J, leaving 9 bases between them. This CDR3 has 14 residues. CDR1 and CDR2 from the germline V gene are SGHKS and YYEKEE (reference sequence). The CDR3 reads CASSLWGENYGYTF. CDR3 nucleotide sequence: TGTGCCAGCAGCTTGTGGGGGGAAAACTATGGCTACACCTTC.

The CDR3: CASSAPGQGANGYTF. DNA of the CDR3: TGTGCCAGCAGCGCCCCGGGACAGGGGGCTAATGGCTACACCTTC. The chain couples TRBV9 to TRBJ1-2; the match to TRBD1 covers 12 bases. The CDR3 length is 15 residues. The V gene end was trimmed by 3 bases and the J gene end by 6 bases; junction bases not matched to a gene: 6. Looked up from germline, CDR1 is SGDLS and CDR2 is YYNGEE.

The chain employs TRBV10-3 and TRBJ2-5; 7 bases agree with TRBD1. Gene TRBJ2-7 matches the end of the DNA better, so the J call may be wrong. The germline gives CDR1 ENHRY, CDR2 SYGVKD. This CDR3 spans 13 amino acids. The CDR3 region is CAIRPGQDHEQYF. The CDR3 DNA reads TGTGCCATTAGACCCGGACAGGACCACGAGCAGTACTTC.

This clonotype is a singleton in its sample. V usage is TRBV10-3 and J usage is TRBJ2-7; 9 bases line up with TRBD1. With V trimmed by 3 bases and J by 6 bases, 9 bases remained unmatched. The CDR3 has 15 residues. Germline loops: CDR1 ENHRY, CDR2 SYGVKD. The CDR3 DNA reads TGTGCCATCAGTGAAGGGGACAGGGTTTCAGCCGAGCAGTACTTC. Translating gives CAISEGDRVSAEQYF.

This clonotype appeared a few times. J is TRBJ1-1 and V is TRBV29-1, with TRBD1 as a possible D gene (5 bases). This CDR3 comprises 13 residues. Trimming cost V 7 bases and J 4 bases, with 16 bases left between them. CDR1 SQVTM and CDR2 ANQGSEA come from the germline V gene. The CDR3 DNA follows: TGCAGCGGCAGCGCAGGGTCCAGCACTGAAGCTTTCTTT. Residues: CSGSAGSSTEAFF.

This clonotype appeared a few times. The rearrangement joins TRBV6-1 to TRBJ2-3; D gene unclear. There are 15 residues in the CDR3. CDR1 and CDR2 (germline): MNHNS, SASEGT. Trimming stripped 4 bases from V and 5 bases from J, with 16 bases between. CDR3 region: CASSGQSSRVDTQYF. In nucleotides, the CDR3 is TGTGCCAGCAGTGGGCAGAGTTCCCGCGTAGATACGCAGTATTTT.

This clonotype was detected ten times or more. The rearrangement links TRBV7-9 to TRBJ2-3; D perhaps matches TRBD2 (6 bases). The CDR3 sequence is 14 residues long. V was trimmed by 4 bases and J by 0 bases, leaving 8 bases between them. Germline CDR1 SEHNR, CDR2 FQNEAQ (reference sequence). Here the CDR3 DNA reads TGTGCCAGCAGCTCACTAGCAAGCACAGATACGCAGTATTTT. Protein sequence: CASSSLASTDTQYF.

Concerning this clonotype itself: A much bigger clone sits one base away, suggesting this may be a read error. The chain couples TRBV27 to TRBJ1-6, with D maybe TRBD1 (6 bases). The CDR3 runs 14 residues. From germline, CDR1 is MNHEY and CDR2 SMNVEV (reference sequence). The V gene lost 6 bases and the J gene lost 8 bases, with 14 bases spanning the gap. This CDR3 is CASRTGGWDSPLHF. As DNA, the CDR3 is TGTGCCAGCAGGACAGGAGGATGGGATTCACCCCTCCACTTT.

This clonotype was counted a few times. The chain employs TRBV6-1 and TRBJ2-4; 9 bases align to TRBD2. In germline, CDR1 is MNHNS, CDR2 SASEGT. Unmatched junction bases numbered 11, after V lost 6 bases and J lost 8 bases. The CDR3 consists of 15 residues. CDR3 coding DNA: TGTGCCAGCAGGGGGGATAGCGGGAGCGCGCACATTCAGTACTTC. Protein product: CASRGDSGSAHIQYF.

This clonotype showed up many times. The genes are TRBV7-2 and TRBJ2-5, with D perhaps matching TRBD1 (6 bases). The CDR3 totals 14 residues. Germline V gives CDR1 SGHTA, CDR2 FQGNSA. V lost 5 bases and J 2 bases, leaving 12 bases between the germline ends. CDR3 region: CASSLTGLQETQYF. The DNA of the CDR3 is TGTGCCAGCAGCCTGACAGGATTGCAAGAGACCCAGTACTTC. Full variable domain (remainder filled in from reference TRBV7-2 and TRBJ2-5): GAGVSQSPSNKVTEKGKDVELRCDPISGHTALYWYRQSLGQGLEFLIYFQGNSAPDKSGLPSDRFSAERTGGSVSTLTIQRTQQEDSAVYLCASSLTGLQETQYFGPGTRLLVL.

This clonotype came up a few times. The chain has TRBV28 and TRBJ1-2; no definite D call. The V end was cut by 6 bases, the J end by 1 base, with 6 bases between. There are 12 residues in the CDR3. Germline lookup yields CDR1 MDHEN and CDR2 SYDVKM. CDR3 loop: CASRIVNYGYTF. The CDR3 bases are TGTGCCAGCAGGATCGTTAACTATGGCTACACCTTC.

The chain employs TRBV9 and TRBJ2-2; D possibly corresponds to TRBD2 (6 bases). The CDR3 sequence is 17 residues long. Germline assignment: CDR1 SGDLS and CDR2 YYNGEE. Trimming took 3 bases from V and 2 from J, leaving 17 bases between them. This CDR3 reads CASSALTGTGNTGELFF. For the CDR3, the DNA is TGTGCCAGCAGCGCGCTTACCGGGACTGGAAACACCGGGGAGCTGTTTTTT.

This clonotype was observed a few times. The chain links TRBV29-1 to TRBJ2-3, with 9 bases identical to TRBD2. The J segment lost 3 bases and the V segment lost 1 base, leaving 5 bases of the junction unmatched. Germline CDR1 reads SQVTM; CDR2 reads ANQGSEA. The CDR3 spans 15 residues. CDR3 coding DNA: TGCAGCGTTGAAGGAGCGGGGGGCAGAACAGATACGCAGTATTTT. Translating gives CSVEGAGGRTDTQYF.

This chain connects TRBV27 to TRBJ2-3, with TRBD2 identical over 7 bases. CDR1 is MNHEY and CDR2 is SMNVEV in the germline V gene (reference sequence). With V trimmed by 5 bases and J by 4 bases, 12 bases remained unmatched. CDR3 length equals 16 residues. CDR3 sequence: CASSQSSGKHADTQYF. CDR3 DNA: TGTGCCAGCAGTCAATCGAGCGGGAAACACGCAGATACGCAGTATTTT.

Ten or more counts support this clonotype. The chain has TRBV12-3 or TRBV12-4 and TRBJ1-2, with 9 bases aligning to TRBD1. V lost 5 bases and J lost 7; bases outside the gene matches: 8. This CDR3 region has 14 residues. DNA for the CDR3: TGTGCCAGCAGTCCCACAGGGGGCTTGATTGGCTACACCTTC. Translation: CASSPTGGLIGYTF.

In its sample, this clonotype was seen a few times. The J gene is TRBJ1-5, the V gene TRBV20-1; D remains ambiguous. Germline V gives CDR1 DFQATT, CDR2 SNEGSKA (reference sequence). This CDR3 spans 13 amino acids. With 6 bases removed from V and 7 bases from J, the gap between germline ends came to 16 bases. The CDR3 protein is CSARAGVGQPQHF. The CDR3 region has the DNA TGCAGTGCCCGCGCAGGTGTTGGCCAGCCCCAGCATTTT.

The chain's CDR3 is CASSPLGPTIYEQYF. For the CDR3, the DNA is TGTGCCAGCAGCCCCTTGGGGCCGACCATCTACGAGCAGTACTTC. The genes are TRBV7-2 and TRBJ2-7; a possible D gene is TRBD1 (5 bases). Trimming shortened V by 5 bases and J by 3 bases, and 17 bases separated the two germline ends. CDR1 is SGHTA, CDR2 FQGNSA, per germline. The CDR3 has 15 residues.

This clonotype showed up just a few times. The rearrangement joins TRBV4-1 to TRBJ2-5; TRBD2 matches 7 bases. Germline V CDR1 and CDR2: MGHRA, YSYEKL. The CDR3 covers 15 residues. With 3 bases clipped from V and 4 bases from J, the junction kept 8 bases outside the gene matches. This CDR3 is CASSQTAGRGETQYF. The CDR3 region has the DNA TGCGCCAGCAGCCAGACAGCGGGGAGAGGAGAGACCCAGTACTTC.

This clonotype was seen a few times. The chain recombines TRBV28 with TRBJ2-4; 7 bases match TRBD1. Near its end, the DNA agrees better with TRBJ2-7, so the J call may be wrong. This CDR3 has 14 amino acids. Germline assignment: CDR1 MDHEN and CDR2 SYDVKM. CDR3 coding DNA: TGTGCCAGCAGCCACAGGGGTAGTTCGGACGAGCAGTACTTC. Protein sequence: CASSHRGSSDEQYF.

The CDR3 reads CASSQAATGNYGYTF. CDR3 in DNA: TGTGCCAGCAGCCAAGCTGCGACGGGGAACTATGGCTACACCTTC. The gene calls are TRBV4-2 and TRBJ1-2; D remains unclear. The CDR3 totals 15 residues. V was trimmed by 1 base and J by 2 bases, leaving 11 bases between them. Germline V gives CDR1 LGHNA, CDR2 YNFKEQ.

V usage is TRBV20-1 and J usage is TRBJ2-5; 9 nucleotides agree with TRBD2. Germline CDR1 DFQATT, CDR2 SNEGSKA (reference sequence). V was pared by 7 bases and J by 4 bases, with 10 bases of the junction left unmatched. The CDR3 is 14 residues long. As DNA, the CDR3 is TGCAGTGTTGGAGCGGGAGGAGCTGGAGAGACCCAGTACTTC. It specifies CSVGAGGAGETQYF.

This clonotype was seen more than once but under ten times. The chain links TRBV29-1 to TRBJ1-3, with D maybe TRBD1 (5 bases). Trimming left V 4 bases short and J 2 bases short, with 6 bases between. Germline V CDR1 and CDR2: SQVTM, ANQGSEA. This CDR3 has 12 amino acids. The CDR3 DNA reads as TGCAGCGTTGGGACAACTGGAAACACCATATATTTT. Its protein is CSVGTTGNTIYF. Variable domain in full (rest from reference TRBV29-1 and TRBJ1-3): SAVISQKPSRDICQRGTSLTIQCQVDSQVTMMFWYRQQPGQSLTLIATANQGSEATYESGFVIDKFPISRPNLTFSTLTVSNMSPEDSSIYLCSVGTTGNTIYFGEGSWLTVV.

Comments on this clonotype: Germline is not matched at one junction end, which may reflect a read error. The chain links TRBV12-3 or TRBV12-4 to TRBJ2-5, with D tentatively TRBD1 (6 bases). The CDR3 runs 15 residues. The CDR3 is CASGLGGHSSETQYF. The CDR3 bases are TGTGCCAGCGGTTTAGGGGGACACTCCTCGGAGACCCAGTACTTC.

The V call is TRBV7-3, the J call TRBJ2-6; 8 nucleotides match TRBD1. The CDR3 consists of 18 residues. Germline loops: CDR1 SGHTA, CDR2 FQGTGA. V was clipped by 1 base and J by 4 bases; unmatched bases: 9. The CDR3 DNA reads as TGTGCCAGCAGCTTAAAGGTGCAGGGGGCGTCCGGGGCCAACGTCCTGACTTTC. Translating it yields CASSLKVQGASGANVLTF.

In its sample, this clonotype was seen a few times. The chain employs TRBV7-9 and TRBJ1-2; 7 bases are shared with TRBD1. The CDR3 runs to 15 residues. After removal of 4 bases from V and 7 bases from J, the junction contained 12 bases not matched to a gene. The germline V gene has CDR1 SEHNR and CDR2 FQNEAQ (reference sequence). CDR3 DNA sequence: TGTGCCAGCAGCTCCCTACAGGGGTCGGTCCGTGGCTACACCTTC. This gives the protein CASSSLQGSVRGYTF.

The rearrangement joins TRBV20-1 to TRBJ2-1; D is unresolved. The germline CDR1 and CDR2 sequences are DFQATT and SNEGSKA (reference sequence). The CDR3 runs to 11 residues. V lost 5 bases and J lost 4, with 6 bases in between. The CDR3 DNA sequence: TGCAGTGCTTACGATTACAATGAGCAGTTCTTC. This codes for CSAYDYNEQFF.

This clonotype was seen at least ten times. The J gene is TRBJ2-7, the V gene TRBV5-1, with 12 bases aligning to TRBD2. V shed 4 bases, J shed 2 bases, and the junction held 4 bases outside the gene matches. Germline loops: CDR1 SGHRS, CDR2 YFSETQ. There are 15 residues in the CDR3. CDR3 loop: CASSTGLAGTYEQYF. CDR3 sequence (DNA): TGCGCCAGCAGCACCGGACTAGCGGGAACCTACGAGCAGTACTTC.

The rearrangement joins TRBV5-6 to TRBJ2-3; D possibly uses TRBD1 or TRBD2 (5 bases each). Trimming shortened V by 0 bases and J by 2 bases, and 10 bases separated the two germline ends. This CDR3 spans 15 amino acids. Germline CDR1 SGHDT, CDR2 YYEEEE. CDR3: CASSLGGSYTDTQYF. DNA for the CDR3: TGTGCCAGCAGCTTGGGGGGGAGTTACACAGATACGCAGTATTTT.